The 27 T cell receptor beta chains in this list originate from one sample, sequenced in a study of blood T cell repertoires in COVID-19. Profiling relied on immunoSEQ multiplex PCR, and the TCRdb table lists in-frame clones only, not all of them. The sample lists roughly 150,000 clones, around 88% occurring once. The sequencing sample was made of peripheral blood. The receptors derive from a human donor in a cohort sampled during active COVID-19.

The V call is TRBV5-1, the J call TRBJ1-2, with D perhaps matching TRBD1 (5 bases). The CDR3 sequence is 18 residues long. Germline V gene sequence: CDR1 SGHRS, CDR2 YFSETQ. The V gene lost 0 bases and the J gene lost 0 bases, with 18 bases spanning the gap. CDR3 region: CASSLAESAGRSNYGYTF. In nucleotides, the CDR3 is TGCGCCAGCAGCTTGGCCGAATCCGCAGGGAGGTCTAACTATGGCTACACCTTC.

The chain recombines TRBV15 with TRBJ2-5; 7 nucleotides align to TRBD1. The ends lost 6 bases at V and 5 bases at J; junction bases unmatched: 9. The CDR3 runs to 14 residues. Germline CDR1 LNHNV, CDR2 YYDKDF (reference sequence). The CDR3 loop is CATRDTGAEETQYF. The CDR3 DNA follows: TGTGCCACCAGGGATACAGGGGCGGAGGAGACCCAGTACTTC.

This clone has only a few counts. The chain employs TRBV12-5 and TRBJ2-2; tentative D call: TRBD2 (6 bases). Per the germline V gene, CDR1 is LGHNT and CDR2 is FRNRAP. Trimming cost V 1 base and J 0 bases, with 9 bases left between them. The CDR3 is made up of 16 amino acids. In nucleotides, the CDR3 is TGTGCTAGTGGTTTGGGGGCGGGGACGAACACCGGGGAGCTGTTTTTT. Its translation: CASGLGAGTNTGELFF.

V is TRBV19 and J is TRBJ1-1, with a tentative D call TRBD1 (5 bases). Germline V gene data show CDR1 as LNHDA and CDR2 as SQIVND (reference sequence). This CDR3 region has 13 residues. V was trimmed by 10 bases and J by 7 bases, leaving 19 bases between them. DNA of the CDR3: TGTGCCACCTCCCCGGGAGACAGATTTGAAGCTTTCTTT. Encoded protein: CATSPGDRFEAFF.

The CDR3 protein is CASSGQVGGNTIYF. Here the CDR3 DNA reads TGTGCCAGCAGCGGACAGGTTGGTGGAAACACCATATATTTT. The chain couples TRBV6-5 to TRBJ1-3; TRBD1 matches at 7 bases. The CDR3 runs 14 residues. The germline V gene has CDR1 MNHEY and CDR2 SVGAGI. V lost 6 bases, J lost 3 bases, and 5 bases stayed unmatched.

This sequence joins TRBV4-2 and TRBJ2-7, with TRBD2 as a possible D gene (6 bases). The CDR3 is 16 residues long. Germline loops: CDR1 LGHNA, CDR2 YNFKEQ. Between the trimmed V and J ends, which lost 0 bases and 0 bases, there was a span of 12 bases. Here the CDR3 DNA reads TGTGCCAGCAGCCAAGATGGAGGGTCGTACTCCTACGAGCAGTACTTC. Translating gives CASSQDGGSYSYEQYF.

This clone was seen a handful of times. As DNA, the CDR3 is TGCGCCAGCAGCTTGGCCCCGGGAGGGGTTAATTCACCCCTCCACTTT. Translated, it gives CASSLAPGGVNSPLHF. This chain connects TRBV5-1 to TRBJ1-6; possible D gene TRBD1, 5 bases. Germline-derived CDR1 and CDR2 are SGHRS and YFSETQ. The CDR3 is made up of 16 amino acids. Trimming removed 0 bases from V and 6 bases from J, with 13 bases in between.

This clone was detected a few times. The V gene is TRBV5-5, the J gene TRBJ1-2; 10 positions agree with TRBD1. Germline V gene data show CDR1 as SGHKS and CDR2 as YYEKEE (reference sequence). V gave up 0 bases and J gave up 4 bases; unmatched junction bases: 6. This CDR3 region has 16 residues. The CDR3 sequence is CASSLDLGQGTYGYTF. The DNA of the CDR3 is TGTGCCAGCAGCTTGGATCTGGGACAGGGGACCTATGGCTACACCTTC.

The rearrangement uses TRBV3-1 (or the pseudogene TRBV3-2) and TRBJ1-6, with TRBD1 identical over 7 bases. V was pared by 0 bases and J by 0 bases, with 5 bases of the junction left unmatched. The CDR3 covers 18 residues. CDR1 LGHDT and CDR2 YNNKEL come from the germline V gene (reference sequence). The CDR3 here is CASSQDLAGGSYNSPLHF. The CDR3 DNA sequence: TGTGCCAGCAGCCAAGATCTGGCAGGGGGCTCCTATAATTCACCCCTCCACTTT.

With respect to this clone: This same CDR3 is encoded by further DNA sequences in the sample. The V and J genes are TRBV9 and TRBJ1-1, with D possibly matching TRBD1 (5 bases). Germline V gives CDR1 SGDLS, CDR2 YYNGEE. The CDR3 sequence is 13 residues long. V was pared by 4 bases and J by 5 bases, with 12 bases between. CDR3 amino acids: CASSLGGGTEAFF. CDR3 nucleotide sequence: TGTGCCAGCAGCTTGGGGGGTGGGACTGAAGCTTTCTTT.

V is TRBV6-1 and J is TRBJ2-5, with 8 bases identical to TRBD1. J lost 5 bases, V lost 2 bases, and 7 bases had no gene match. This CDR3 is 15 amino acids long. Germline loops: CDR1 MNHNS, CDR2 SASEGT. CDR3 sequence: CASSEIDRGGETQYF. The CDR3 nucleotides are TGTGCCAGCAGTGAAATCGACAGGGGAGGCGAGACCCAGTACTTC.

The chain links TRBV5-1 to TRBJ2-2; TRBD2 is a possible D gene (6 bases). Germline-derived CDR1 and CDR2 are SGHRS and YFSETQ. V dropped 1 base and J dropped 7 bases, with 14 bases sitting between them. This CDR3 spans 15 amino acids. The DNA of the CDR3 is TGCGCCAGCAGCTTGCGGGGACTTCGGAACGGGGAGCTGTTTTTT. Its translation: CASSLRGLRNGELFF.

The genes are TRBV6-5 and TRBJ1-5, with a tentative D call TRBD1 (5 bases). Trimming took off 6 bases at V and 2 bases at J, with 14 bases between the two ends. CDR3 length: 15 residues. CDR1 is MNHEY and CDR2 is SVGAGI in the germline V gene. The CDR3 DNA follows: TGTGCCAGCAGCCCAAGGTGGGGCGGCAATCAGCCCCAGCATTTT. Translating it yields CASSPRWGGNQPQHF.

The J gene is TRBJ2-1, the V gene TRBV30, with 7 positions matching TRBD2. The CDR3 runs to 17 residues. CDR1 is GTSNPN and CDR2 is SVGIG in the germline V gene (reference sequence). The junction had 8 bases not matched to a gene; V was cut back by 0 bases and J by 0 bases. The CDR3 DNA follows: TGTGCCTGGAGTGTACGAGGCGGGGGTGTCTCCTACAATGAGCAGTTCTTC. It is translated as CAWSVRGGGVSYNEQFF.

This clone came up a few times. The chain uses TRBV5-1 and TRBJ2-1, with 9 bases lining up with TRBD1. Trimming at V came to 0 bases and at J to 5 bases, leaving 3 bases not matched to a gene. Germline lookup yields CDR1 SGHRS and CDR2 YFSETQ. This CDR3 comprises 15 residues. The CDR3 DNA is TGCGCCAGCAGCTTGGGGGACAGGGAGGACAATGAGCAGTTCTTC. Translating gives CASSLGDREDNEQFF.

This clone occurred once. This chain joins TRBV5-6 and TRBJ2-7; maybe TRBD1 (6 bases). The CDR3 runs 17 residues. Trimming removed 5 bases from V and 0 bases from J, with 21 bases in between. The germline V gene has CDR1 SGHDT and CDR2 YYEEEE. The CDR3 DNA reads TGTGCCAGCAGTTCCAGGGGTCGATACGTGGGCTCCTACGAGCAGTACTTC. This encodes CASSSRGRYVGSYEQYF. The variable domain in full, completed from reference TRBV5-6 and TRBJ2-7, reads DAGVTQSPTHLIKTRGQQVTLRCSPKSGHDTVSWYQQALGQGPQFIFQYYEEEERQRGNFPDRFSGHQFPNYSSELNVNALLLGDSALYLCASSSRGRYVGSYEQYFGPGTRLTVT.

The chain employs TRBV25-1 and TRBJ2-5, with 7 bases that match TRBD2. The CDR3 is 14 amino acids. Germline CDR1 is MGHDK and CDR2 is SYGVNS. Trimming at V came to 4 bases and at J to 2 bases, leaving 4 bases not matched to a gene. Here the CDR3 DNA reads TGTGCCAGCAGTGGCTTCGGGGGGCAAGAGACCCAGTACTTC. Protein: CASSGFGGQETQYF.

The rearrangement uses TRBV19 and TRBJ1-1; weak D call: TRBD1 (6 bases). Germline CDR1 and CDR2: LNHDA and SQIVND (reference sequence). The CDR3 spans 11 residues. V was pared by 8 bases and J by 7 bases, with 11 bases between. The CDR3 spells CASGGVGEAFF. The CDR3 region has the DNA TGTGCCAGTGGGGGCGTGGGTGAAGCTTTCTTT. Combining the CDR3 with reference TRBV19 and TRBJ1-1 gives the whole variable domain DGGITQSPKYLFRKEGQNVTLSCEQNLNHDAMYWYRQDPGQGLRLIYYSQIVNDFQKGDIAEGYSVSREKKESFPLTVTSAQKNPTAFYLCASGGVGEAFFGQGTRLTVV.

V is TRBV4-3 and J is TRBJ2-1; possibly TRBD2 for D (6 bases). The CDR3 has 14 amino acids. V was trimmed by 0 bases and J by 6 bases, leaving 9 bases between them. Germline V lookup: CDR1 LGHNA, CDR2 YSLEER. The chain's CDR3 is CASSQESGLNEQFF. The CDR3 bases are TGCGCCAGCAGCCAAGAAAGCGGGCTCAATGAGCAGTTCTTC.

V is TRBV3-1 (or the pseudogene TRBV3-2) and J is TRBJ1-5; D is undetermined. Germline V gives CDR1 LGHDT, CDR2 YNNKEL (reference sequence). The CDR3 is 12 amino acids. V dropped 8 bases and J dropped 4 bases, with 9 bases sitting between them. CDR3 residues: CASSSGNQPQHF. The CDR3 nucleotides read TGTGCCAGCTCATCGGGGAATCAGCCCCAGCATTTT.

This chain joins TRBV7-3 and TRBJ2-1; 12 nucleotides line up with TRBD2. Per germline, CDR1 SGHTA and CDR2 FQGTGA. The CDR3 extends over 15 amino acids. Trimming cost V 2 bases and J 7 bases; bases outside gene matches: 3. The CDR3 region has the DNA TGTGCCAGCAGCTTACGACTAGCGGGGGTTAATGAGCAGTTCTTC. It is translated as CASSLRLAGVNEQFF.

The chain uses TRBV19 and TRBJ1-2; 7 bases fit TRBD1. V shed 4 bases, J shed 5 bases, and the junction held 4 bases outside the gene matches. The CDR3 contains 13 residues. Germline V gene data show CDR1 as LNHDA and CDR2 as SQIVND (reference sequence). The CDR3 protein is CASSNTGVYGYTF. Written as DNA, the CDR3 is TGTGCCAGTAGTAACACAGGGGTTTATGGCTACACCTTC.

The V call is TRBV4-3, the J call TRBJ1-6, with a tentative D call TRBD1 (6 bases). V lost 2 bases and J lost 8, with 13 bases in between. CDR3 length: 15 residues. CDR1 and CDR2 (germline): LGHNA, YSLEER. This chain's CDR3 is CASSQIQGRHSPLHF. CDR3 DNA: TGCGCCAGCAGCCAAATTCAGGGGCGACATTCACCCCTCCACTTT.

The chain combines TRBV3-1 (or the pseudogene TRBV3-2) with TRBJ1-6; 9 bases agree with TRBD1. The CDR3 has 15 amino acids. Trimming cost V 4 bases and J 7 bases; bases outside gene matches: 5. The germline gives CDR1 LGHDT, CDR2 YNNKEL (reference sequence). CDR3 DNA sequence: TGTGCCAGCAGCCCCTCGACAGGGGGAAATTCACCCCTCCACTTT. Translation gives CASSPSTGGNSPLHF.

The V call is TRBV7-2, the J call TRBJ2-4; 7 positions agree with TRBD2. Germline trimming cut 0 bases from V and 0 bases from J; bases unmatched to any gene: 2. Germline loops: CDR1 SGHTA, CDR2 FQGNSA. This CDR3 contains 16 residues. The CDR3 sequence is CASSLAGGLAKNIQYF. CDR3 in DNA: TGTGCCAGCAGCTTAGCGGGGGGGTTAGCCAAAAACATTCAGTACTTC.

The V gene is TRBV4-1, the J gene TRBJ1-2, with 8 bases lining up with TRBD1. The V segment lost 0 bases and the J segment 4 bases; nucleotides outside the gene matches: 13. Germline-derived CDR1 and CDR2 are MGHRA and YSYEKL. This CDR3 is built from 18 residues. The CDR3 here is CASSQDFRAGGGSYGYTF. In nucleotides, the CDR3 is TGCGCCAGCAGCCAAGATTTTCGGGCAGGGGGCGGCAGCTATGGCTACACCTTC.

This clone is a singleton in its sample. V and J are TRBV5-4 and TRBJ1-4, with D unresolved. With 2 bases removed from V and 8 bases from J, the gap between germline ends came to 16 bases. This CDR3 has 15 residues. The germline V gene encodes CDR1 SGHNT and CDR2 YYREEE (reference sequence). DNA for the CDR3: TGTGCCAGCAGCTTTGGAGGACTTATAGGCGAAAAACTGTTTTTT. It yields the protein CASSFGGLIGEKLFF.